This T cell receptor beta chain stems from a study of spatial heterogeneity in lung cancer. Study-level background: Each time, sequencing found more beta-chain sequences than alpha-chain sequences.

This clonotype was detected many times. At one end, the junction sequence differs from germline, possibly due to a read error. The CDR3 contains 13 residues. Germline V lookup: CDR1 ENHRY, CDR2 SYGVKD. As for time point: sample taken at primary tumor resection. Whole RNA from tumor, nontumor lung or frozen PBMC was sequenced unsorted. The donors comprised about 74 untreated early-stage non-small cell lung cancer patients. The study tagged each TCR cDNA molecule with a unique molecular identifier. TCRdb itself ran the 5' RACE reads through MiXCR, one entry per CDR3 protein. The sample records more than 85,000 distinct CDR3 sequences, approximately 8.6% being singletons.

The rearrangement links TRBV10-3 to TRBJ1-1, with D possibly TRBD1 on 5 matching bases. The sample consisted of PBMCs, taken at surgery. The receptor comes from a male donor with early-stage non-small cell lung cancer. Here the CDR3 DNA reads TGTGCCACCTCGCGACAGCCCACCACTGAAGTTTTCTTT. Protein product: CATSRQPTTEVFF.